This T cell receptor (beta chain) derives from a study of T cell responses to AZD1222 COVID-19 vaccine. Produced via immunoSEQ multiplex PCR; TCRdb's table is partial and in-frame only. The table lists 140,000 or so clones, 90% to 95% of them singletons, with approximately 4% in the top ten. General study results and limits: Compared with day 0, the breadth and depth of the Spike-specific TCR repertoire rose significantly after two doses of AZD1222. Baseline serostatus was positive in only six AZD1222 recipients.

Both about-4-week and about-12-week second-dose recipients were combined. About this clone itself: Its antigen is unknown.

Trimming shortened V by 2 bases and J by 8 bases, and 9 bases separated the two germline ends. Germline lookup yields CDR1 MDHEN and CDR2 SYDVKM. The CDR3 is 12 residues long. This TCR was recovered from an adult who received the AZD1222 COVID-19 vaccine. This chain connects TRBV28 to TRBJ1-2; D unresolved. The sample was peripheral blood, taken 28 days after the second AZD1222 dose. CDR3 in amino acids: CASSLRARGYTF. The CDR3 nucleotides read TGTGCCAGCAGTTTACGGGCCAGGGGCTACACCTTC.